A single sample gave rise to the 10 T cell receptor beta chains below, sequenced in a study of T cell responses to AZD1222 COVID-19 vaccine. The assay was immunoSEQ multiplex PCR, and TCRdb's table has in-frame clones only and misses some. Here the sample spans roughly 140,000 clones, over 75% being singletons. The sample here was peripheral blood, taken on day 0 of AZD1222 vaccination. These receptors were collected from an adult in good health.

This clone has only a few counts. In the same sample, other DNA sequences code for this CDR3. The chain joins TRBV30 to TRBJ1-3; 7 positions agree with TRBD1. The length of the CDR3 is 16 residues. The germline V gene encodes CDR1 GTSNPN and CDR2 SVGIG (reference sequence). The V segment lost 1 base and the J segment 0 bases; nucleotides outside the gene matches: 6. The CDR3 spells CAWSGGQISSGNTIYF. The DNA for the CDR3 is TGTGCCTGGAGTGGGGGACAGATAAGCTCTGGAAACACCATATATTTT.

This clone appeared a single time. V usage is TRBV4-1 and J usage is TRBJ1-3; D perhaps matches TRBD1 (5 bases). Trimming stripped 4 bases from V and 0 bases from J, with 10 bases between. The CDR3 runs 15 residues. Germline-derived CDR1 and CDR2 are MGHRA and YSYEKL. CDR3 region: CASSPDSNSGNTIYF. CDR3 nucleotide sequence: TGCGCCAGCAGCCCTGACAGCAACTCTGGAAACACCATATATTTT.

The chain combines TRBV7-9 with TRBJ1-2; possibly TRBD1 for D (6 bases). Germline V gene lookup returns CDR1 SEHNR and CDR2 FQNEAQ (reference sequence). V lost 5 bases and J lost 7, with 17 bases in between. The CDR3 is 14 residues long. CDR3 residues: CASSVPDRLSGYTF. The DNA for the CDR3 is TGTGCCAGCAGCGTACCCGACAGGTTAAGTGGCTACACCTTC.

The CDR3 spells CASSLGQGGRETQYF. The CDR3 DNA follows: TGCGCCAGCAGCTTGGGGCAGGGAGGCCGAGAGACCCAGTACTTC. The chain couples TRBV5-1 to TRBJ2-5, with D maybe TRBD2 (6 bases). CDR1 is SGHRS and CDR2 is YFSETQ in the germline V gene. Trimming removed 0 bases from V and 4 bases from J, with 13 bases in between. The CDR3 loop spans 15 amino acids.

A single count supports this clone. The CDR3 sequence is CASSLDRDVDNEQFF. In DNA, the CDR3 is TGCGCCAGCAGCCTAGACCGGGACGTCGACAATGAGCAGTTCTTC. The genes are TRBV5-1 and TRBJ2-1; D tentatively reads TRBD1 or TRBD2 (5 bases each). Germline CDR1 is SGHRS and CDR2 is YFSETQ. The CDR3 contains 15 residues. Between the trimmed V and J ends, which lost 4 bases and 5 bases, there was a span of 16 bases.

The rearrangement joins TRBV7-2 to TRBJ1-1; D might be TRBD1 (6 bases). With 1 base removed from V and 4 bases from J, the gap between germline ends came to 10 bases. CDR1 and CDR2 (germline): SGHTA, FQGNSA. The CDR3 spans 14 residues. The CDR3 DNA sequence: TGTGCCAGCAGCTTAGTAGGGGGGCCCACTGAAGCTTTCTTT. It specifies CASSLVGGPTEAFF.

This clone came up a few times. The chain joins TRBV28 to TRBJ2-2; 7 positions match TRBD2. The germline V gene encodes CDR1 MDHEN and CDR2 SYDVKM. This CDR3 has 16 amino acids. J gave up 4 bases and V 4 bases, and 9 bases lay outside the gene matches. The DNA for the CDR3 is TGTGCCAGCAGTTCTGAGGGCCGGGGGGTCACCGGGGAGCTGTTTTTT. It translates to CASSSEGRGVTGELFF.

This clone appeared a single time. The chain couples TRBV5-8 to TRBJ2-1; D gene ambiguous. The germline V and J ends were trimmed by 4 bases and 6 bases, with 14 bases remaining between them. This CDR3 is 14 amino acids long. The germline CDR1 and CDR2 sequences are SGHTS and YDEGEE. For the CDR3, the DNA is TGTGCCAGCAGCCGAAGGGCAGGTGGCAATGAGCAGTTCTTC. Translation: CASSRRAGGNEQFF. Supplemented by reference TRBV5-8 and TRBJ2-1, the full variable domain reads EAGVTQSPTHLIKTRGQQATLRCSPISGHTSVYWYQQALGLGLQFLLWYDEGEERNRGNFPPRFSGRQFPNYSSELNVNALELEDSALYLCASSRRAGGNEQFFGPGTRLTVL.

The chain links TRBV27 to TRBJ1-3, with no clear D. Trimming took off 8 bases at V and 0 bases at J, with 8 bases between the two ends. Per the germline V gene, CDR1 is MNHEY and CDR2 is SMNVEV (reference sequence). This CDR3 is 13 amino acids long. CDR3 residues: CASGLNSGNTIYF. CDR3 DNA sequence: TGTGCCAGCGGACTTAACTCTGGAAACACCATATATTTT.

J is TRBJ1-1 and V is TRBV7-2; D remains unclear. Looked up from germline, CDR1 is SGHTA and CDR2 is FQGNSA. There are 13 residues in the CDR3. The V gene lost 1 base and the J gene lost 5 bases, with 8 bases spanning the gap. CDR3 sequence: CASSLDTRTEAFF. Written as DNA, the CDR3 is TGTGCCAGCAGCTTAGATACAAGGACTGAAGCTTTCTTT.